The subject of this entry is one TCR beta chain. The antigen is unknown. Use of 60 Vbeta and 13 Jbeta primers characterized the PCR. Clones were sequenced by immunoSEQ multiplex PCR, and TCRdb holds only the in-frame ones, with some missing. The repertoire includes fewer than 130,000 clones, less than 75% of them detected once, and approximately 11% sits in the top ten. Germline-derived CDR1 and CDR2 are SEHNR and FQNEAQ (reference sequence). The V end lost 3 bases, the J end lost 5 bases, and 13 bases lay between the germline ends. This CDR3 has 14 residues. The data originate from a study of cytomegalovirus exposure and HLA in healthy donors. Findings and caveats of the study: Despite most TCR sequences being rare, some public TCRs occurred in many donors. Relative to equally common others, HLA-associated TCR beta chains showed greater clonal expansion in a later analysis.

This receptor was identified in a man aged 35 to 55 in good health and CMV-seropositive. The sequencing input was PBMCs. This chain uses TRBV7-9 with TRBJ1-2; TRBD1 is a possible D gene (6 bases). The CDR3 spells CASSFSGDGYGYTF. The CDR3 region has the DNA TGTGCCAGCAGCTTTTCAGGGGACGGGTATGGCTACACCTTC.